This entry features one TCR beta chain sequence. This entry is derived from a study of cytomegalovirus exposure and HLA in healthy donors. CDR1 is MNHNS and CDR2 is SASEGT in the germline V gene. The CDR3 loop spans 15 amino acids. The germline V and J ends were trimmed by 6 bases and 7 bases, with 21 bases remaining between them. Primers included in the PCR were 60 Vbeta and 13 Jbeta primers. Using immunoSEQ multiplex PCR, the repertoire was profiled, and TCRdb retains in-frame clones only, with some absent. This sample's table reports some 46,000 clones. This sequence was found in a woman aged 25 to 45 in good health and CMV-seronegative. The gene calls are TRBV6-1 and TRBJ1-1, with D maybe TRBD1 (6 bases). Sequenced material: PBMCs. The CDR3 region is CASSVLPGTSYEAFF. DNA for the CDR3: TGTGCCAGCAGCGTATTGCCCGGGACATCCTATGAAGCTTTCTTT.